The sequence of this TCR beta chain was determined in a study of T cell clonality in common variable immunodeficiency. Findings and limits, study-wide: Reportedly, TCR beta sequences from common variable immunodeficiency showed fewer deletions and N-nucleotide insertions. Links between repertoire features and CVID complications were heterogeneity-limited.

Method: immunoSEQ multiplex PCR; TCRdb's copy keeps in-frame clones and lacks some. The repertoire shows over 55,000 clones, none seen only once; the top ten take about 1.5%. Heparinized whole blood, roughly 5 to 9 ml, came from each donor. This clone was seen ten or more times. What it binds is not known. The CDR3 is cut off 3 residues early in the read; its end comes from the germline J gene. Germline V CDR1 and CDR2: MNHNS, SASEGT. J lost 4 bases, V lost 0 bases, and 6 bases had no gene match. This CDR3 region has 16 residues. The chain employs TRBV6-1 and TRBJ1-3, with 7 bases matching TRBD1. The TCR originated in a person aged 18 to 75 in good health. Sequencing was performed on peripheral blood mononuclear cells. CDR3 region: CASSEAQGFYGNTIYF. The part of the CDR3 DNA that was read is TGTGCCAGCAGTGAAGCACAGGGGTTCTACGGAAACACC.